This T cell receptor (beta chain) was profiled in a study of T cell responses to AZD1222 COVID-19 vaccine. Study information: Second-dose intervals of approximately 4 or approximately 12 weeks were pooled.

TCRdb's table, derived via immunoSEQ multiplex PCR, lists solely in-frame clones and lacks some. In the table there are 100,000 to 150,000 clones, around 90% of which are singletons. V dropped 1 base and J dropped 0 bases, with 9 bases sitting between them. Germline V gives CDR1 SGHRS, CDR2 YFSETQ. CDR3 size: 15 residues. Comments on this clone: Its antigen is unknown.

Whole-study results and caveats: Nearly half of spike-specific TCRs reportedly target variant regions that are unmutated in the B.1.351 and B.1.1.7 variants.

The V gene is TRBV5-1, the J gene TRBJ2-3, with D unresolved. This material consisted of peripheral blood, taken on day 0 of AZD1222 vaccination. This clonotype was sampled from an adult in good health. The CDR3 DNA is TGCGCCAGCAGCTTGAGGGCGGAAAGCACAGATACGCAGTATTTT. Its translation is CASSLRAESTDTQYF.